These 5 T cell receptor beta chains were sequenced from one sample in a study of radiotherapy plus CTLA-4 blockade in lung cancer. Here immunoSEQ multiplex PCR was the method, and the copy in TCRdb shows in-frame clones only, minus some. The sample holds 65,000 to 90,000 clones, around 84% seen once. The sequencing used peripheral blood, collected from a patient treated with radiotherapy plus ipilimumab. Receptors originate from a human donor with non-small cell lung cancer who had stable disease on radiotherapy plus ipilimumab.

This clone appeared once. The chain joins TRBV19 to TRBJ2-1; tentative D call: TRBD2 (6 bases). With 0 bases removed from V and 0 bases from J, the gap between germline ends came to 15 bases. Germline values: CDR1 LNHDA, CDR2 SQIVND (reference sequence). The CDR3 covers 18 residues. As DNA, the CDR3 is TGTGCCAGTAGTATAGATCTCGGTAGCGGCCACTCCTACAATGAGCAGTTCTTC. Residues: CASSIDLGSGHSYNEQFF.

The CDR3 protein is CASSPDRYTQYF. As DNA, the CDR3 is TGTGCCAGCAGCCCGGATAGGTATACGCAGTATTTT. This chain links TRBV7-3 with TRBJ2-3; D not resolved. V was cut by 5 bases and J by 7 bases, with 10 bases left in between. The CDR3 loop spans 12 amino acids. Germline assignment: CDR1 SGHTA and CDR2 FQGTGA.

The chain is built from TRBV6-5 and TRBJ1-6, with D possibly being TRBD1 (5 bases). CDR1 is MNHEY, CDR2 SVGAGI, per germline. The length of the CDR3 is 15 residues. Trimming shortened V by 5 bases and J by 7 bases, and 15 bases separated the two germline ends. The CDR3 sequence is CASSKSTVENSPLHF. Here the CDR3 DNA reads TGTGCCAGCAGTAAATCGACAGTAGAAAATTCACCCCTCCACTTT.

This clone was counted only a few times. The chain couples TRBV7-9 to TRBJ1-1; D not resolved. Germline V gene lookup returns CDR1 SEHNR and CDR2 FQNEAQ (reference sequence). The CDR3 is 13 residues long. Trimming removed 3 bases at V and 1 base at J, with 6 bases between. The CDR3 is CASSLSSNTEAFF. The CDR3 nucleotides read TGTGCCAGCAGCTTGTCATCGAACACTGAAGCTTTCTTT.

The V gene is TRBV7-9, the J gene TRBJ2-1; D remains ambiguous. V was cut by 5 bases and J by 10 bases, with 12 bases left in between. Per germline, CDR1 SEHNR and CDR2 FQNEAQ (reference sequence). The CDR3 consists of 12 residues. The CDR3 reads CASSQGKIEQFF. The CDR3 nucleotides are TGTGCCAGCAGCCAAGGTAAGATCGAGCAGTTCTTC. The variable domain in full, completed from reference TRBV7-9 and TRBJ2-1, reads DTGVSQNPRHKITKRGQNVTFRCDPISEHNRLYWYRQTLGQGPEFLTYFQNEAQLEKSRLLSDRFSAERPKGSFSTLEIQRTEQGDSAMYLCASSQGKIEQFFGPGTRLTVL.